These T cell receptor beta chains were read from a single sample in a study of T cells after yellow fever vaccination. Each CDR3 protein is one row after TCRdb ran MiXCR on the 5' RACE reads. The sample carries 250,000 to 400,000 distinct CDR3 sequences, around 4.5% recorded once. The source was PBMCs, collected 15 days after the yellow fever booster vaccination. The source of these receptors is a man aged 18 to 35 who received the YFV17D yellow fever vaccine. CDR3s leave out the opening cysteine and the closing phenylalanine or tryptophan. Each record gives: V gene, J gene, CDR3 length, clone size, CDR3 protein. Clone sizes are given selectively: once, few, many, or a class where the clone is expanded.

TRBV7-9	TRBJ1-1	10	NA	ASSSGGQGAF
TRBV3-2	TRBJ2-7	10	few	ASSQNNYEQY
TRBV20-1	TRBJ2-3	12	many	SAELAGGTDTQY
TRBV3-1	TRBJ1-1	13	NA	ASSQDGGRGTEAF
TRBV20-1	TRBJ2-5	15	few	SARPASAQFRRETQY
TRBV10-3	TRBJ1-2	12	many	AISPDRANYGYT
TRBV5-1	TRBJ1-2	16	NA	ASSLVTGTGAIYYGYT
TRBV7-9	TRBJ1-2	11	many	ASSSQGGNGYT
TRBV12-3/TRBV12-4	TRBJ1-2	8	many	ASSFWGNT
TRBV24-1	TRBJ2-2	12	many	ATSVGTNTGELF
TRBV29-1	TRBJ2-5	16	many	SVTGTGGLVPSQETQY
TRBV15	TRBJ1-6	10	many	ATSRVREPLH
TRBV20-1	TRBJ2-3	9	few	SASRGNTQY
TRBV5-1	TRBJ2-2	13	NA	ASRRDGLNTGELF
TRBV5-1	TRBJ2-5	14	few	ASSLETGLIGETQY
TRBV2	TRBJ2-1	13	many	ASIRGDRRLNEQF
TRBV7-2	TRBJ2-3	11	many	ASSPRVSDTQY
TRBV27	TRBJ1-3	11	few	ASSQGRLGTIY
TRBV1	TRBJ2-1	14	many	TSSQIGGEVGNEQF
TRBV12-3/TRBV12-4	TRBJ2-1	11	NA	ASRGGARGEQF
TRBV20-1	TRBJ2-5	13	many	SETPGLEGPGAQY
TRBV9	TRBJ2-2	13	many	ASRSGGANTGELF
TRBV15	TRBJ2-3	16	few	ATSRERFSGGAVDTQY
TRBV7-6	TRBJ2-1	9	many	ASSFGYEQF
TRBV5-1	TRBJ2-3	11	few	ASSSQTEDTQY
TRBV7-2	TRBJ2-3	10	many	ASSLGLDTQY
TRBV7-2	TRBJ1-2	14	many	ASSRNSGQGWDGYT
TRBV19	TRBJ1-5	14	few	ASSRWTGLSNQPQH
TRBV4-3	TRBJ1-1	12	few	ASSLLTRNTEAF
TRBV5-1	TRBJ2-3	14	many	ASSLWRRGSTDTQY
TRBV29-1	TRBJ2-1	12	few	SAKKLAGDNEQF
TRBV20-1	TRBJ2-1	13	many	SARDMRGSYNEQF
TRBV10-3	TRBJ1-5	13	many	AISGTGGGDQPQH
TRBV24-1	TRBJ2-1	15	NA	ATSDSSGTGAHNEQF
TRBV20-1	TRBJ1-2	12	NA	SASPQRRPYGYT
TRBV29-1	TRBJ1-5	11	few	SVESGGNQPQH
TRBV28	TRBJ2-2	13	few	ASSSPQGAVGELF
TRBV3-1	TRBJ1-1	9	NA	ASRWGTEAF
TRBV29-1	TRBJ2-3	11	many	SVRQGWADTQY